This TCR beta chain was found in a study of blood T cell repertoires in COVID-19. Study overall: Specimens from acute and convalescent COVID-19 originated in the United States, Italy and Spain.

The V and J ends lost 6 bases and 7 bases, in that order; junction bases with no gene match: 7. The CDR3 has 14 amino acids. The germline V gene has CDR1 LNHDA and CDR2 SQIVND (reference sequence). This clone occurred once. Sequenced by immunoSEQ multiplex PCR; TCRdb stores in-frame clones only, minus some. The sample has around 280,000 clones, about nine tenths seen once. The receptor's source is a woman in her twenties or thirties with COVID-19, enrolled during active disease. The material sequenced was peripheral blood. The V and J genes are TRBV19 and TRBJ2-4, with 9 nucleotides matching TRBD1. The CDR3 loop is CASSDGTGRNIQYF. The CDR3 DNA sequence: TGTGCCAGTAGCGATGGGACAGGGAGGAACATTCAGTACTTC. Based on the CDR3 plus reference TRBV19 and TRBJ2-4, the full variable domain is DGGITQSPKYLFRKEGQNVTLSCEQNLNHDAMYWYRQDPGQGLRLIYYSQIVNDFQKGDIAEGYSVSREKKESFPLTVTSAQKNPTAFYLCASSDGTGRNIQYFGAGTRLSVL.